This TCR beta chain stems from a study of blood T cell repertoires in COVID-19. The wider study: Specimens from acute and convalescent COVID-19 originated in the United States, Italy and Spain. In each case, the material was cDNA or gDNA derived from T cells, B-cell-depleted T cells, or PBMCs.

The germline V gene encodes CDR1 WNHNN and CDR2 SYGVQD (reference sequence). V was pared by 0 bases and J by 1 base, with 5 bases between. The CDR3 is 14 residues long. Sequencing used immunoSEQ multiplex PCR; TCRdb keeps in-frame clones, though not all of them. Of a few hundred thousand clones listed, around 89% are singletons. Recovered status applied to Cohort 3 donors who had two consecutive negative PCRs. It also applied to those with clearance or with symptom resolution. The rearrangement joins TRBV10-1 to TRBJ2-3; the D gene is possibly TRBD1 (5 bases). The receptor comes from a woman aged 18-30 years who had recovered from COVID-19. Sequenced material: PBMCs or T cells enriched from blood (not recorded which). DNA of the CDR3: TGCGCCAGCAGTGAGTCGACAGGCACAGATACGCAGTATTTT. As protein: CASSESTGTDTQYF.